The 15 T cell receptor beta chains listed next were all sequenced from one sample in a study of T-cell memory formation after mild COVID-19 (dated by TCRdb to the early 2020s). Library preparation used 5' RACE. The reads were generated on an Illumina NovaSeq 6000. TCRdb handled the public reads itself, with Q25 trimming in fastp and clone calling in MiXCR, and kept productive beta chains. Identical CDR3 protein sequences are pooled into one entry, listed with their most common genes and DNA. In this sample the table shows under 450,000 distinct CDR3 sequences, 23% of which occur a single time. Over 10% of the sample is held by the ten biggest clonotypes. What was sequenced was PBMCs or a T cell subset sorted from them (not recorded which). The receptors here all came from an adult woman who had mild COVID-19 (a few samples of this study predate the infection). The sample titles of this study are shuffled in the database, so cell type and time point are left out; the donor was told from shared clones.

This rearrangement joins TRBV18 to TRBJ2-7; D ambiguous. Trimming removed 2 bases at V and 2 bases at J, with 13 bases between. Germline V CDR1 and CDR2: KGHSH, LQKENI. This CDR3 is 15 amino acids long. As DNA, the CDR3 is TGTGCCAGCTCACCAGGTGGGCCCAGACCCTACGAGCAGTACTTC. It encodes CASSPGGPRPYEQYF.

This clonotype showed up just a few times. The V and J genes are TRBV7-2 and TRBJ1-1, with a weak D call TRBD1 (5 bases). The CDR3 is 15 residues long. Per the germline V gene, CDR1 is SGHTA and CDR2 is FQGNSA. Between the trimmed V and J ends, which lost 5 bases and 1 base, there was a span of 14 bases. Here the CDR3 reads CASSGAGVRNTEAFF. The CDR3 DNA reads as TGTGCCAGCAGCGGGGCGGGGGTACGGAACACTGAAGCTTTCTTT.

V is TRBV29-1 and J is TRBJ2-7; 8 bases are shared with TRBD2. CDR1 and CDR2 (germline): SQVTM, ANQGSEA. V lost 3 bases and J lost 2; bases outside the gene matches: 3. The CDR3 runs to 13 residues. The CDR3 DNA is TGCAGCGTTGACCTAGCGGGCACCTACGAGCAGTACTTC. Translated, it gives CSVDLAGTYEQYF.

The sample holds many counts of this clonotype. Here the CDR3 reads CASSPDRVGNEQFF. CDR3 bases: TGCGCCAGCAGCCCCGACAGGGTAGGAAATGAGCAGTTCTTC. This chain joins TRBV4-1 and TRBJ2-1; 7 bases agree with TRBD1. Trimming at V came to 4 bases and at J to 7 bases, leaving 7 bases not matched to a gene. The CDR3 sequence is 14 residues long. Looked up from germline, CDR1 is MGHRA and CDR2 is YSYEKL.

J is TRBJ2-2 and V is TRBV7-2, with TRBD1 matching 9 bases. CDR1 is SGHTA, CDR2 FQGNSA, per germline. Unmatched junction bases numbered 3, after V lost 4 bases and J lost 0 bases. CDR3 length: 16 amino acids. The CDR3: CASSSGTGTNTGELFF. The CDR3 DNA sequence: TGTGCCAGCAGCTCTGGGACAGGGACGAACACCGGGGAGCTGTTTTTT.

CDR3 amino acids: CASNLQGASYEQYF. The CDR3 nucleotides read TGTGCCAGCAACCTCCAGGGGGCCTCCTACGAGCAGTACTTC. The rearrangement links TRBV12-3 or TRBV12-4 to TRBJ2-7, with 8 bases that match TRBD1. V shed 7 bases, J shed 0 bases, and the junction held 5 bases outside the gene matches. The CDR3 covers 14 residues.

This clonotype was observed a handful of times. This chain connects TRBV24-1 to TRBJ2-3; 7 bases match TRBD2. CDR3 length: 15 residues. The V and J ends lost 4 bases and 2 bases, in that order; junction bases with no gene match: 5. CDR1 is KGHDR, CDR2 SFDVKD, per germline. CDR3 loop: CATSDPAGITDTQYF. The CDR3 nucleotides are TGTGCCACCAGTGACCCAGCGGGGATCACAGATACGCAGTATTTT.

The sample holds a few counts of this clonotype. The chain links TRBV7-8 to TRBJ2-5; D is perhaps TRBD1 (6 bases). The CDR3 contains 15 residues. Germline lookup yields CDR1 SGHVS and CDR2 FQNEAQ. V lost 1 base to trimming and J lost 1 base, with 10 bases between them. The CDR3 is CASSLVAGVQETQYF. The CDR3 bases are TGTGCCAGCAGCTTAGTGGCAGGGGTCCAAGAGACCCAGTACTTC.

The chain joins TRBV6-6 to TRBJ1-2; weak D call: TRBD1 (6 bases). V lost 6 bases, J lost 10 bases, and 12 bases lay in between. CDR3 length: 11 residues. Germline CDR1 is MNHNY and CDR2 is SVGAGI (reference sequence). CDR3 nucleotides: TGTGCCAGCAGCCGGACAGAAGACTACACCTTC. It encodes CASSRTEDYTF.

V usage is TRBV23-1 and J usage is TRBJ2-7; 7 positions agree with TRBD2. TRBV23-1 is marked as an open reading frame, function uncertain. The V segment lost 3 bases and the J segment 3 bases; nucleotides outside the gene matches: 14. The CDR3 is made up of 17 amino acids. CDR3 residues: CASSQRATGTIYYEQYF. The DNA for the CDR3 is TGCGCCAGCAGTCAGAGGGCGACCGGGACTATTTACTACGAGCAGTACTTC.

This chain links TRBV20-1 with TRBJ1-1; D unclear. Germline V gene sequence: CDR1 DFQATT, CDR2 SNEGSKA (reference sequence). The CDR3 covers 11 residues. V shed 4 bases and J shed 2 bases, with 5 bases lying between them. The CDR3 region has the DNA TGCAGTGCTACCCCAAACACTGAAGCTTTCTTT. It codes for CSATPNTEAFF.

This clonotype has more than one count but fewer than ten. CDR3 sequence (DNA): TGCGCCAGCAGCTCCGCACCCGCGGGGCCAGGCACCGGGGAGCTGTTTTTT. This sequence encodes CASSSAPAGPGTGELFF. The chain combines TRBV5-1 with TRBJ2-2; TRBD2 might be the D (6 bases). Deletions cut 3 bases from V and 4 bases from J, with 19 bases between. The CDR3 contains 17 residues. Germline V gives CDR1 SGHRS, CDR2 YFSETQ.

This clonotype was found once. The chain uses TRBV2 and TRBJ2-7; the match to TRBD1 covers 10 bases. The CDR3 length is 18 residues. Germline assignment: CDR1 SNHLY and CDR2 FYNNEI. The V segment lost 2 bases and the J segment 3 bases; nucleotides outside the gene matches: 13. The CDR3 here is CASSETGWDRGKNYEQYF. The CDR3 region has the DNA TGTGCCAGCAGTGAAACGGGATGGGACAGGGGCAAAAACTACGAGCAGTACTTC.

This clonotype was detected only a few times. The junction departs from germline at one end; a sequencing error may be responsible. The chain has TRBV18 and TRBJ2-1, with D uncertain. The V gene's germline CDR1 is KGHSH and CDR2 LQKENI. This CDR3 contains 12 residues. CDR3 nucleotide sequence: TGTGCCAGCTCCCCACAGAGGAATGAGCAGTTCTTC. Its protein product is CASSPQRNEQFF.

The rearrangement uses TRBV10-3 and TRBJ1-4; D not resolved. This CDR3 region has 13 residues. V was trimmed by 4 bases and J by 7 bases, leaving 10 bases between them. CDR1 ENHRY and CDR2 SYGVKD come from the germline V gene. For the CDR3, the DNA is TGTGCCATCAGTGCCCAGGAGGGTGAAAAACTGTTTTTT. Translated: CAISAQEGEKLFF.